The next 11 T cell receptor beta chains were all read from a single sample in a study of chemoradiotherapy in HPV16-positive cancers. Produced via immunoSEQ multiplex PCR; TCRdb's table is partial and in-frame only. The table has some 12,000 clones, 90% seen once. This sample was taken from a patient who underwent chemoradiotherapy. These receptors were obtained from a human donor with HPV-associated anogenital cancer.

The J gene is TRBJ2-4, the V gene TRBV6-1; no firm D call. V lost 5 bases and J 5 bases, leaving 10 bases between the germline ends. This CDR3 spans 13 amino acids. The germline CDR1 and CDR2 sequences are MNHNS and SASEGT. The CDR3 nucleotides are TGTGCCAGCAGTCCCGGCGTTCAAAACATTCAGTACTTC. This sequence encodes CASSPGVQNIQYF.

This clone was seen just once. The CDR3 region is CASRRRQGVAANYGYTF. The CDR3 region has the DNA TGTGCCAGCAGGAGACGTCAGGGCGTCGCTGCTAACTATGGCTACACCTTC. The chain couples TRBV27 to TRBJ1-2; possibly TRBD1 for D (5 bases). The germline V and J ends were trimmed by 6 bases and 0 bases, with 20 bases remaining between them. CDR3 length: 17 amino acids. In germline, CDR1 is MNHEY, CDR2 SMNVEV (reference sequence).

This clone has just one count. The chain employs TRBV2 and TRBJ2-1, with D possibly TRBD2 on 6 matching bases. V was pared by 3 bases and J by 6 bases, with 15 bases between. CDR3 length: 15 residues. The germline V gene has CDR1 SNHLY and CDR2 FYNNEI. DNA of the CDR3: TGTGCCAGCAGTGACGAAGCGGGCCCGGGCAATGAGCAGTTCTTC. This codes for CASSDEAGPGNEQFF.

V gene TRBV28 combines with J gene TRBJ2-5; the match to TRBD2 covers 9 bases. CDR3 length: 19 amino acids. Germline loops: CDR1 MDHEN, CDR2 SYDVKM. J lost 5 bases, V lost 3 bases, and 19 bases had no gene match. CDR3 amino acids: CASSFPYRGGGLASETQYF. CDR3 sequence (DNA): TGTGCCAGCAGTTTTCCTTATCGTGGGGGAGGACTAGCGTCGGAGACCCAGTACTTC.

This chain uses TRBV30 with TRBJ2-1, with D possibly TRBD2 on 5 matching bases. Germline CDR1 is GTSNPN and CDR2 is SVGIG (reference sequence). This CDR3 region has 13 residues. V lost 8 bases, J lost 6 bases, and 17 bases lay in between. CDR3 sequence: CARVGPEGNEQFF. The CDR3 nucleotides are TGTGCCCGGGTTGGCCCTGAGGGCAATGAGCAGTTCTTC.

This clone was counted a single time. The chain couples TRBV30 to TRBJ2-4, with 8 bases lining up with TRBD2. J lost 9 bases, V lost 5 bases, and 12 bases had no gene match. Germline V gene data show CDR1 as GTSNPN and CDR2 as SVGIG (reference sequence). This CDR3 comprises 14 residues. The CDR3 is CAWGSSGGRGIQYF. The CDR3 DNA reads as TGTGCCTGGGGATCGTCGGGGGGGCGGGGCATTCAGTACTTC.

This chain's CDR3 is CASSPRDRINTEAFF. In DNA form, the CDR3 reads TGTGCCAGTAGTCCCCGGGACAGGATTAACACTGAAGCTTTCTTT. The V gene is TRBV19, the J gene TRBJ1-1, with 8 bases matching TRBD1. The CDR3 covers 15 residues. The trim removed 5 bases at V and 2 bases at J, leaving 7 bases unmatched. Germline V lookup: CDR1 LNHDA, CDR2 SQIVND (reference sequence).

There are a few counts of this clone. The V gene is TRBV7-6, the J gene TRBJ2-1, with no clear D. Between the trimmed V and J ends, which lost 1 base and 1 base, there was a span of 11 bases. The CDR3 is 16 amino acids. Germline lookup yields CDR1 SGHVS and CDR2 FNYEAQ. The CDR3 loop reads CASSLGSRPSYNEQFF. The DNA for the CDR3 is TGTGCCAGCAGCTTAGGTAGCCGCCCGTCCTACAATGAGCAGTTCTTC. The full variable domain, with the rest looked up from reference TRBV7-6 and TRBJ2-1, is GAGVSQSPRYKVTKRGQDVALRCDPISGHVSLYWYRQALGQGPEFLTYFNYEAQQDKSGLPNDRFSAERPEGSISTLTIQRTEQRDSAMYRCASSLGSRPSYNEQFFGPGTRLTVL.

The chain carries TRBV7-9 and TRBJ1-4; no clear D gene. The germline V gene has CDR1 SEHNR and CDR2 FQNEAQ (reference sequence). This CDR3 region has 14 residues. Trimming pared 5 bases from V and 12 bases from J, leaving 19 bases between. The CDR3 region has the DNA TGTGCCAGCAGCCCATCGACGTTGAGGGTGGAACTGTTTTTT. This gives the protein CASSPSTLRVELFF.

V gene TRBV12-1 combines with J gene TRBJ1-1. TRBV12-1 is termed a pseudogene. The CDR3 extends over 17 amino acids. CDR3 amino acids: CASSTQRWYVENTEAFF. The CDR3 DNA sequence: TGTGCCAGCAGCACTCAACGTTGGTATGTGGAGAACACTGAAGCTTTCTTT.

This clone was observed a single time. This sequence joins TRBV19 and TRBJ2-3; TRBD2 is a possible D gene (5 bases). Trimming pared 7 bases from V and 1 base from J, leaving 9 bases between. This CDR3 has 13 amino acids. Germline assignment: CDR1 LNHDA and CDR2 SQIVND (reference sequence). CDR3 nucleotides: TGTGCCAGTAAGAGCGGAGGCACAGATACGCAGTATTTT. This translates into CASKSGGTDTQYF.